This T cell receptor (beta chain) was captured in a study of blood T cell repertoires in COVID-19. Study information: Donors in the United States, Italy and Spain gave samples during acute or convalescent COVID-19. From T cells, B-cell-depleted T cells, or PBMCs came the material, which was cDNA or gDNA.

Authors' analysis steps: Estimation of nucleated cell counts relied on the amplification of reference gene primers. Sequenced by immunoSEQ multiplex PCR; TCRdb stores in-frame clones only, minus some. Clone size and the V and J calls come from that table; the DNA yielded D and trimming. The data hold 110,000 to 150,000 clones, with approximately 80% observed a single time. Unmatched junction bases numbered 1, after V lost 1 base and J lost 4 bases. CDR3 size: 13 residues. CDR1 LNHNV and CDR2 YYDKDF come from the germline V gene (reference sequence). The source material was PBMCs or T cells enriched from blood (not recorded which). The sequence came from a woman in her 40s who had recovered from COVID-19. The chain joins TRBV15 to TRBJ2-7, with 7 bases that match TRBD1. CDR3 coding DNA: TGTGCCACCAGCAGAGCGGGACAGTACGAGCAGTACTTC. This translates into CATSRAGQYEQYF. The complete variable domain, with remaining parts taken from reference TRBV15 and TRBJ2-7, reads DAMVIQNPRYQVTQFGKPVTLSCSQTLNHNVMYWYQQKSSQAPKLLFHYYDKDFNNEADTPDNFQSRRPNTSFCFLDIRSPGLGDTAMYLCATSRAGQYEQYFGPGTRLTVT.